The 20 T cell receptor beta chains given below trace back to one sample, sequenced in a study of T cells in Graves' hyperthyroidism and ophthalmopathy. The investigators amplified TCR beta CDR3 regions from RNA transcripts. A set of HTBI primers served as the primers for a first-round RT-PCR of the TCR CDR3. MiXCR was run by TCRdb on the multiplex PCR reads, yielding one entry per CDR3 protein. The table shows fewer than 200,000 distinct CDR3 sequences, with about a tenth occurring only once. Sequencing input: blood. These receptors were obtained from a woman aged 18 to 35 with Graves' hyperthyroidism that later progressed to Graves' ophthalmopathy.

This clonotype occurred many times. This chain uses TRBV29-1 with TRBJ2-7, with TRBD2 matching 14 bases. The CDR3 is 17 residues long. V lost 6 bases to trimming and J lost 4 bases; unmatched junction nucleotides: 14. CDR1 and CDR2 (germline): SQVTM, ANQGSEA. CDR3 nucleotide sequence: TGCAGCGTCCTCCTTCGACTAGCGGGAGGGCCGGAATACGAGCAGTACTTC. Its translation: CSVLLRLAGGPEYEQYF.

The chain recombines TRBV27 with TRBJ2-1; TRBD2 agrees at 10 bases. The CDR3 has 15 amino acids. Trimming took 2 bases from V and 3 from J; bases not matched to a gene: 1. From germline, CDR1 is MNHEY and CDR2 SMNVEV (reference sequence). The DNA of the CDR3 is TGTGCCAGCAGTTTAAGCGGGAGGGTCTACAATGAGCAGTTCTTC. Translating gives CASSLSGRVYNEQFF.

The chain recombines TRBV20-1 with TRBJ1-1; 8 nucleotides agree with TRBD1. The CDR3 is 13 amino acids. V trimming: 3 bases; J trimming: 3 bases; junction bases outside the gene matches: 3. The germline CDR1 and CDR2 sequences are DFQATT and SNEGSKA (reference sequence). The CDR3 region is CSASPTGDTEAFF. The CDR3 bases are TGCAGTGCTAGCCCGACAGGGGACACTGAAGCTTTCTTT.

CDR3 protein: CASRRGGEQFF. In DNA, the CDR3 is TGCGCCAGCAGACGGGGGGGTGAGCAGTTCTTC. J is TRBJ2-1 and V is TRBV5-1, with 8 bases identical to TRBD2. Per the germline V gene, CDR1 is SGHRS and CDR2 is YFSETQ. This CDR3 comprises 11 residues. V shed 5 bases, J shed 9 bases, and the junction held 1 base outside the gene matches.

A few counts support this clonotype. This chain connects TRBV28 to TRBJ1-5, with D unresolved. The CDR3 sequence is 15 residues long. CDR1 is MDHEN, CDR2 SYDVKM, per germline. Trimming took 5 bases from V and 6 from J, leaving 17 bases between them. Here the CDR3 reads CASSPLRTAAQPQHF. In DNA form, the CDR3 reads TGTGCCAGCAGTCCCCTCCGAACTGCGGCTCAGCCCCAGCATTTT.

The table lists this clonotype with many counts. V usage is TRBV10-2 and J usage is TRBJ1-5, with D possibly matching TRBD1 (5 bases). V was clipped by 4 bases and J by 0 bases, with 25 bases between them. From germline, CDR1 is WSHSY and CDR2 SAAADI. This CDR3 comprises 20 residues. The CDR3 region is CASSVPPFTPEGLSNQPQHF. Written as DNA, the CDR3 is TGCGCCAGCAGTGTGCCGCCTTTCACCCCCGAGGGGCTTAGCAATCAGCCCCAGCATTTT.

This clonotype was observed a few times. This chain joins TRBV5-5 and TRBJ2-7; no clear D. V lost 5 bases to trimming and J lost 7 bases, with 16 bases between them. The CDR3 runs 13 residues. CDR1 and CDR2 (germline): SGHKS, YYEKEE (reference sequence). CDR3 loop: CASSIVTRGEQYF. In DNA, the CDR3 is TGTGCCAGCAGTATTGTAACTCGTGGGGAGCAGTACTTC.

This clonotype appeared a few times. The gene calls are TRBV5-1 and TRBJ2-2; no clear D gene. CDR3 size: 16 residues. V was cut by 4 bases and J by 8 bases, with 21 bases left in between. The germline gives CDR1 SGHRS, CDR2 YFSETQ. The CDR3 spells CASSPPIGPFRGELFF. The CDR3 DNA reads as TGCGCCAGCAGCCCGCCTATAGGCCCCTTTCGAGGGGAGCTGTTTTTT.

This clonotype was counted between two and nine times. The chain carries TRBV7-8 and TRBJ2-7, with 9 bases identical to TRBD2. The CDR3 length is 15 residues. Germline V gene sequence: CDR1 SGHVS, CDR2 FQNEAQ. V gave up 5 bases and J gave up 3 bases; unmatched junction bases: 8. CDR3 bases: TGTGCCAGCAGCAATAGCGGGAGTAGTTTCTACGAGCAGTACTTC. Translation gives CASSNSGSSFYEQYF.

At least ten counts were recorded for this clonotype. This chain connects TRBV7-3 to TRBJ2-1; D not certain. With 2 bases removed from V and 8 bases from J, the gap between germline ends came to 16 bases. The CDR3 is 15 amino acids. Germline values: CDR1 SGHTA, CDR2 FQGTGA. Here the CDR3 reads CASSLSGGVEDEQFF. The CDR3, as DNA: TGTGCCAGCAGCTTATCGGGTGGGGTTGAGGATGAGCAGTTCTTC.

Ten or more counts support this clonotype. The V gene is TRBV7-2, the J gene TRBJ2-7, with TRBD1 matching over 8 bases. This CDR3 comprises 13 residues. CDR1 and CDR2 (germline): SGHTA, FQGNSA. Trimming cost V 8 bases and J 2 bases; bases outside gene matches: 5. This chain's CDR3 is CASGTTGAYEQYF. DNA of the CDR3: TGTGCCAGCGGGACGACAGGGGCCTACGAGCAGTACTTC.

This clonotype was recorded many times. The chain uses TRBV14 and TRBJ2-5; 7 bases map to TRBD2. Looked up from germline, CDR1 is SGHDN and CDR2 is FVKESK. The CDR3 sequence is 14 residues long. V was clipped by 5 bases and J by 0 bases; unmatched bases: 3. CDR3 bases: TGTGCCAGCAGCTTGCGGGAGTACCAAGAGACCCAGTACTTC. Amino acid sequence: CASSLREYQETQYF.

This clonotype was seen at least ten times. The rearrangement uses TRBV15 and TRBJ2-7; D unclear. The germline gives CDR1 LNHNV, CDR2 YYDKDF (reference sequence). Trimming took off 2 bases at V and 5 bases at J, with 13 bases between the two ends. The CDR3 consists of 14 residues. The CDR3 DNA sequence: TGTGCCACCAGCAGAAGAGGTCGCAAGGACGAGCAGTACTTC. It codes for CATSRRGRKDEQYF.

This clonotype was seen many times. V usage is TRBV6-5 and J usage is TRBJ2-5; the D gene is possibly TRBD1 (5 bases). The CDR3 runs to 15 residues. Germline V gene data show CDR1 as MNHEY and CDR2 as SVGAGI. Trimming pared 2 bases from V and 1 base from J, leaving 11 bases between. CDR3 DNA: TGTGCCAGCAGTTACCAGGGCAGATCCCAAGAGACCCAGTACTTC. Amino acid sequence: CASSYQGRSQETQYF.

This clonotype was observed a few times. The chain recombines TRBV7-6 with TRBJ2-2; D tentatively fits TRBD1 or TRBD2 (6 bases each). Trimming stripped 6 bases from V and 1 base from J, with 18 bases between. Germline-derived CDR1 and CDR2 are SGHVS and FNYEAQ. CDR3 length equals 17 residues. The CDR3 sequence is CASRHKGGPLNTGELFF. DNA for the CDR3: TGTGCCAGCAGACATAAAGGGGGGCCTTTGAACACCGGGGAGCTGTTTTTT.

The chain is built from TRBV28 and TRBJ2-7; perhaps TRBD1 as D (5 bases). Trimming stripped 4 bases from V and 6 bases from J, with 16 bases between. This CDR3 is 14 amino acids long. The germline V gene encodes CDR1 MDHEN and CDR2 SYDVKM. For the CDR3, the DNA is TGTGCCAGCAGTTCACGGTCGGCAGGGATCGAGCAGTACGTC. It specifies CASSSRSAGIEQYV.

This clonotype was detected a few times. The chain has TRBV3-1 and TRBJ2-2; 8 bases align to TRBD2. Germline-derived CDR1 and CDR2 are LGHDT and YNNKEL (reference sequence). J lost 0 bases, V lost 3 bases, and 6 bases had no gene match. The CDR3 contains 17 residues. CDR3 nucleotide sequence: TGTGCCAGCAGCCAGCTGGGGCGGGGGGCGAACACCGGGGAGCTGTTTTTT. Its translation is CASSQLGRGANTGELFF.

The chain joins TRBV4-2 to TRBJ2-1; 7 bases map to TRBD2. Trimming took 0 bases from V and 8 from J; bases not matched to a gene: 4. From germline, CDR1 is LGHNA and CDR2 YNFKEQ. The CDR3 consists of 14 residues. The CDR3 is CASSQDSGHDEQFF. CDR3 DNA sequence: TGTGCCAGCAGCCAAGATAGCGGGCACGATGAGCAGTTCTTC.

This chain uses TRBV10-1 with TRBJ2-1; TRBD1 agrees at 8 bases. The V segment lost 5 bases and the J segment 7 bases; nucleotides outside the gene matches: 13. The CDR3 sequence is 16 residues long. Germline CDR1 WNHNN, CDR2 SYGVQD (reference sequence). CDR3 amino acids: CASSKDDGQGWNEQFF. As DNA, the CDR3 is TGCGCCAGCAGTAAGGACGACGGACAGGGATGGAATGAGCAGTTCTTC.

This clonotype was seen repeatedly, ten times or more. The gene calls are TRBV2 and TRBJ2-5; 10 bases are shared with TRBD2. V shed 0 bases and J 3 bases; nucleotides not matched to a gene: 4. Germline values: CDR1 SNHLY, CDR2 FYNNEI. The CDR3 is made up of 16 amino acids. This CDR3 is CASSEADTSGEETQYF. The CDR3 nucleotides read TGTGCCAGCAGTGAAGCGGACACTAGCGGGGAAGAGACCCAGTACTTC.